What follows are 20 T cell receptor beta chains derived from one specimen sequenced in a study of OX40 agonist ivuxolimab in advanced cancers. TCRdb's table, derived via immunoSEQ multiplex PCR, lists solely in-frame clones and lacks some. The sample lists 83,000 or so clones, around 86% seen once, with approximately 2% in the top ten. This sample comprised CD4+ or CD8+ T cells sorted from blood, obtained in a trial of the OX40 agonist ivuxolimab. The receptors originated from an adult with an advanced solid tumor such as melanoma, head and neck, liver or kidney cancer.

This clone was recorded a few times. The rearrangement links TRBV5-1 to TRBJ2-1; D remains unclear. Per the germline V gene, CDR1 is SGHRS and CDR2 is YFSETQ. The CDR3 is 11 residues long. V lost 4 bases and J lost 7, with 6 bases in between. The CDR3 bases are TGCGCCAGCAGCGACGCAAATGAGCAGTTCTTC. It encodes CASSDANEQFF.

This chain links TRBV10-3 with TRBJ2-1; D uncertain. Germline values: CDR1 ENHRY, CDR2 SYGVKD. The CDR3 consists of 12 residues. V was pared by 0 bases and J by 9 bases, with 6 bases between. The chain's CDR3 is CAISESTSEQFF. DNA of the CDR3: TGTGCCATCAGTGAGTCGACGTCTGAGCAGTTCTTC.

V is TRBV6-1 and J is TRBJ1-2; D uncertain. Between the trimmed V and J ends, which lost 2 bases and 0 bases, there was a span of 4 bases. This CDR3 comprises 13 residues. Germline loops: CDR1 MNHNS, CDR2 SASEGT. Here the CDR3 DNA reads TGTGCCAGCAGTGAAAAGCCTAACTATGGCTACACCTTC. It is translated as CASSEKPNYGYTF.

The rearrangement uses TRBV6-5 and TRBJ2-7; TRBD2 matches 7 bases. CDR3 size: 14 residues. The germline V gene has CDR1 MNHEY and CDR2 SVGAGI. Trimming removed 0 bases from V and 13 bases from J; junction bases left unmatched: 12. The DNA for the CDR3 is TGTGCCAGCAGTTACTCGCCTCTTAGCGGGTTTATTTACTTC. Protein sequence: CASSYSPLSGFIYF.

This clone was recorded a few times. The V call is TRBV7-9, the J call TRBJ2-7, with D maybe TRBD2 (6 bases). CDR3 length: 15 residues. Trimming removed 5 bases from V and 3 bases from J, with 17 bases in between. The germline CDR1 and CDR2 sequences are SEHNR and FQNEAQ (reference sequence). The CDR3 reads CASSATGTDYYEQYF. Here the CDR3 DNA reads TGTGCCAGCAGCGCTACCGGGACGGACTACTACGAGCAGTACTTC.

V usage is TRBV5-1 and J usage is TRBJ2-4, with 8 bases identical to TRBD2. This CDR3 is built from 14 residues. Germline values: CDR1 SGHRS, CDR2 YFSETQ. With 0 bases clipped from V and 12 bases from J, the junction kept 8 bases outside the gene matches. This CDR3 reads CASSLEPGLGAQYF. As DNA, the CDR3 is TGCGCCAGCAGCTTGGAACCGGGACTAGGGGCTCAGTACTTC.

V is TRBV7-2 and J is TRBJ2-5, with D possibly being TRBD1 or TRBD2 (5 bases each). The CDR3 is made up of 13 amino acids. The V and J ends lost 5 bases and 3 bases respectively, with 10 bases between them. Per the germline V gene, CDR1 is SGHTA and CDR2 is FQGNSA. CDR3 residues: CASSVGTKETQYF. CDR3 bases: TGTGCCAGCAGCGTTGGGACCAAAGAGACCCAGTACTTC.

The chain carries TRBV7-3 and TRBJ2-6, with a possible D match to TRBD2 (5 bases). The germline V and J ends were trimmed by 8 bases and 2 bases, with 7 bases remaining between them. CDR1 is SGHTA and CDR2 is FQGTGA in the germline V gene. The CDR3 runs 13 residues. The CDR3 protein is CASGGTGANVLTF. For the CDR3, the DNA is TGTGCCAGCGGAGGTACTGGGGCCAACGTCCTGACTTTC.

This clone appeared a single time. The chain uses TRBV7-2 and TRBJ2-5; tentative D call: TRBD2 (7 bases). Trimming stripped 5 bases from V and 5 bases from J, with 15 bases between. CDR3 length: 14 residues. Per germline, CDR1 SGHTA and CDR2 FQGNSA. CDR3 region: CASSRSGRGETQYF. Written as DNA, the CDR3 is TGTGCCAGCAGCAGGTCAGGGAGGGGGGAGACCCAGTACTTC.

The chain joins TRBV10-1 to TRBJ2-3; TRBD2 aligns across 9 bases. This CDR3 region has 14 residues. The germline gives CDR1 WNHNN, CDR2 SYGVQD (reference sequence). The ends lost 6 bases at V and 7 bases at J; junction bases unmatched: 8. The chain's CDR3 is CASREAGGMNTQYF. Here the CDR3 DNA reads TGCGCCAGCAGAGAAGCGGGAGGAATGAATACGCAGTATTTT.

This chain uses TRBV7-2 with TRBJ2-4, with D hard to call. The CDR3 contains 12 residues. Between the trimmed V and J ends, which lost 1 base and 13 bases, there was a span of 11 bases. Germline lookup yields CDR1 SGHTA and CDR2 FQGNSA. CDR3 nucleotides: TGTGCCAGCAGCTTAGTGCAGTCCTCACAGTACTTC. The encoded protein is CASSLVQSSQYF.

This chain connects TRBV6-6 to TRBJ1-1; a weak D match, TRBD1 (5 bases). The CDR3 covers 15 residues. The germline V gene encodes CDR1 MNHNY and CDR2 SVGAGI (reference sequence). Deletions cut 5 bases from V and 3 bases from J, with 16 bases between. The CDR3 spells CASSRRGGTDTEAFF. In DNA form, the CDR3 reads TGTGCCAGCAGTCGTAGGGGAGGGACGGACACTGAAGCTTTCTTT.

V gene TRBV27 combines with J gene TRBJ1-4, with D possibly matching TRBD1 (5 bases). CDR1 MNHEY and CDR2 SMNVEV come from the germline V gene (reference sequence). The CDR3 consists of 16 residues. V dropped 5 bases and J dropped 9 bases, with 22 bases sitting between them. The CDR3 coding sequence is TGTGCCAGCAGTACCTTTCGGGCAGGGACTATGAAAAAACTGTTTTTT. Amino acids: CASSTFRAGTMKKLFF.

The chain links TRBV19 to TRBJ2-2, with TRBD1 identical over 8 bases. Unmatched junction bases numbered 9, after V lost 3 bases and J lost 0 bases. Germline-derived CDR1 and CDR2 are LNHDA and SQIVND (reference sequence). This CDR3 region has 18 residues. This chain's CDR3 is CASSMWGQGAPNTGELFF. CDR3 DNA: TGTGCCAGTAGTATGTGGGGGCAGGGGGCGCCGAACACCGGGGAGCTGTTTTTT.

This clone was counted a single time. The chain links TRBV4-2 to TRBJ2-3; D call uncertain. This CDR3 has 15 amino acids. Germline V gives CDR1 LGHNA, CDR2 YNFKEQ. Trimming cost V 0 bases and J 2 bases, with 9 bases left between them. The CDR3 DNA reads as TGTGCCAGCAGCCAAGATCGGGTCTCCACAGATACGCAGTATTTT. Encoded protein: CASSQDRVSTDTQYF.

The count of this clone is one. The chain combines TRBV29-1 with TRBJ1-2; 7 bases fit TRBD1. There are 15 residues in the CDR3. Per the germline V gene, CDR1 is SQVTM and CDR2 is ANQGSEA. The ends lost 7 bases at V and 0 bases at J; junction bases unmatched: 11. The CDR3 sequence is CSGSNRDSANYGYTF. The CDR3 DNA reads as TGCAGCGGGTCAAACCGGGACAGCGCTAACTATGGCTACACCTTC.

The rearrangement uses TRBV7-2 and TRBJ2-3; no definite D call. The CDR3 contains 15 residues. CDR1 SGHTA and CDR2 FQGNSA come from the germline V gene. V shed 6 bases and J shed 1 base, with 14 bases lying between them. Written as DNA, the CDR3 is TGTGCCAGCAGTTACAGACAAACCCGCACAGATACGCAGTATTTT. Translation gives CASSYRQTRTDTQYF.

The J gene is TRBJ2-7, the V gene TRBV6-5; 10 bases align to TRBD2. The CDR3 is 14 amino acids. The germline V gene encodes CDR1 MNHEY and CDR2 SVGAGI. J lost 2 bases, V lost 6 bases, and 4 bases had no gene match. CDR3 sequence (DNA): TGTGCCAGCAGAGCGGGGGGGGATCCCTACGAGCAGTACTTC. Encoded protein: CASRAGGDPYEQYF.

The chain joins TRBV4-3 to TRBJ1-3, with D maybe TRBD1 (6 bases). Germline CDR1 and CDR2: LGHNA and YSLEER. V lost 4 bases and J lost 2, with 9 bases in between. The CDR3 covers 14 residues. Here the CDR3 DNA reads TGCGCCAGCAGCCTAGGGACACCTGGAAACACCATATATTTT. This encodes CASSLGTPGNTIYF.

In this sample, this clone turned up a few times. V usage is TRBV19 and J usage is TRBJ1-2; unclear D gene. The CDR3 is made up of 13 amino acids. CDR1 LNHDA and CDR2 SQIVND come from the germline V gene (reference sequence). V gave up 6 bases and J gave up 8 bases, with 16 bases separating them. CDR3 sequence (DNA): TGTGCCAGTAGCGCCGGAGGGCGTAAAGGCTACACCTTC. Translation gives CASSAGGRKGYTF.